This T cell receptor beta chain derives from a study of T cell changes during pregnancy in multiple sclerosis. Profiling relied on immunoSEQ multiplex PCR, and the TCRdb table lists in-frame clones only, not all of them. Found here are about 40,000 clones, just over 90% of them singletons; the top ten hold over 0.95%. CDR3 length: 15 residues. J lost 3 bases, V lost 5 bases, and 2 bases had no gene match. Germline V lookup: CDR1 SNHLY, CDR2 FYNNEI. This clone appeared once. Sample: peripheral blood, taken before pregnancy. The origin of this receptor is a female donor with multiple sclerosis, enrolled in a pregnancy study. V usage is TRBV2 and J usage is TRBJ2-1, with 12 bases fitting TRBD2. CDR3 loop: CASSKTSGSYNEQFF. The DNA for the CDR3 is TGTGCCAGCAGTAAGACTAGCGGGAGCTACAATGAGCAGTTCTTC.